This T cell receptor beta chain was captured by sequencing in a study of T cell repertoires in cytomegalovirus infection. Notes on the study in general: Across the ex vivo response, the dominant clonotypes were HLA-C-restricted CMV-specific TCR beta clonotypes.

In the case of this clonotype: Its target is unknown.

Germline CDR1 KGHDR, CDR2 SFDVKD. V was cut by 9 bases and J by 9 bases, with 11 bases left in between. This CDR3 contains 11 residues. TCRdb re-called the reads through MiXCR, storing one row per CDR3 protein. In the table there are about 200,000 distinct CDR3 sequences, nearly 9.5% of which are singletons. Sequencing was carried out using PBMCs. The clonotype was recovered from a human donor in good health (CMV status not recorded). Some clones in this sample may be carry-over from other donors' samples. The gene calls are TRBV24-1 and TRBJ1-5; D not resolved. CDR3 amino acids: CATGPLGPQHF. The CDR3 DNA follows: TGTGCCACCGGGCCTCTTGGGCCCCAGCATTTT.